One and the same sample provided the 10 T cell receptor beta chains below, sequenced in a study of blood T cell repertoires in COVID-19. Profiling relied on immunoSEQ multiplex PCR, and the TCRdb table lists in-frame clones only, not all of them. The sample records around 400,000 clones, approximately 89% being singletons. Sequencing was done on a sample of PBMCs or T cells enriched from blood (not recorded which). The receptors stem from a woman in her twenties or thirties who had recovered from COVID-19.

Details on this clone: Additional DNA sequences in this sample encode the identical CDR3. The chain is built from TRBV28 and TRBJ1-5; D gene unclear. V was cut by 5 bases and J by 4 bases, with 12 bases left in between. The CDR3 loop spans 14 amino acids. The germline CDR1 and CDR2 sequences are MDHEN and SYDVKM. CDR3 residues: CASSLPGSNQPQHF. The CDR3 nucleotides read TGTGCCAGCAGTCTACCGGGATCTAATCAGCCCCAGCATTTT.

The chain employs TRBV6-4 and TRBJ1-2; D ambiguous. The CDR3 covers 13 residues. Trimming stripped 6 bases from V and 6 bases from J, with 14 bases between. Germline CDR1 MRHNA, CDR2 SNTAGT. The CDR3 DNA reads TGTGCCAGCAGCCCGGAGGGTCTAAATGGCTACACCTTC. Translating gives CASSPEGLNGYTF.

This chain connects TRBV10-3 to TRBJ1-2; 7 nucleotides match TRBD1. J gave up 4 bases and V 2 bases, and 4 bases lay outside the gene matches. The length of the CDR3 is 14 residues. The V gene's germline CDR1 is ENHRY and CDR2 SYGVKD. CDR3 in DNA: TGTGCCATCAGTGAGCTACAGGGGCCCTATGGCTACACCTTC. This gives the protein CAISELQGPYGYTF.

V and J are TRBV9 and TRBJ1-1; 11 bases align to TRBD1. CDR3 length: 15 residues. Germline V CDR1 and CDR2: SGDLS, YYNGEE. Trimming at V came to 4 bases and at J to 5 bases, leaving 7 bases not matched to a gene. CDR3 sequence reads: CASSPGQGARTEAFF. Here the CDR3 DNA reads TGTGCCAGCAGCCCCGGACAGGGGGCGAGGACTGAAGCTTTCTTT.

The chain couples TRBV4-1 to TRBJ1-4, with TRBD1 as a possible D gene (5 bases). This CDR3 has 16 amino acids. CDR1 is MGHRA and CDR2 is YSYEKL in the germline V gene. V was trimmed by 0 bases and J by 6 bases, leaving 14 bases between them. The CDR3 DNA reads TGCGCCAGCAGCCAAGATTTTGGACAACTCCATGAAAAACTGTTTTTT. This encodes CASSQDFGQLHEKLFF.

The chain combines TRBV19 with TRBJ1-5; 8 nucleotides agree with TRBD1. This CDR3 has 15 residues. Germline CDR1 LNHDA, CDR2 SQIVND (reference sequence). Unmatched junction bases numbered 8, after V lost 7 bases and J lost 3 bases. CDR3: CASNRGIGSNQPQHF. CDR3 nucleotide sequence: TGTGCCAGTAACAGGGGGATCGGTTCCAATCAGCCCCAGCATTTT.

The chain has TRBV3-1 (or the pseudogene TRBV3-2) and TRBJ1-4; D is unresolved. From germline, CDR1 is LGHDT and CDR2 YNNKEL (reference sequence). Trimming pared 0 bases from V and 4 bases from J, leaving 15 bases between. CDR3 size: 17 residues. The chain's CDR3 is CASSQDRWHEDNEKLFF. For the CDR3, the DNA is TGTGCCAGCAGCCAAGATAGGTGGCACGAGGATAATGAAAAACTGTTTTTT.

This clone was picked up a small number of times. The rearrangement links TRBV7-9 to TRBJ2-1; 10 bases map to TRBD1. J gave up 6 bases and V 4 bases, and 6 bases lay outside the gene matches. Germline V CDR1 and CDR2: SEHNR, FQNEAQ (reference sequence). The CDR3 runs to 15 residues. The CDR3 coding sequence is TGTGCCAGCAGCTCCCCTAGGACAGGGGGCAATGAGCAGTTCTTC. This sequence encodes CASSSPRTGGNEQFF. Looking up the rest from reference TRBV7-9 and TRBJ2-1 gives the full variable domain: DTGVSQNPRHKITKRGQNVTFRCDPISEHNRLYWYRQTLGQGPEFLTYFQNEAQLEKSRLLSDRFSAERPKGSFSTLEIQRTEQGDSAMYLCASSSPRTGGNEQFFGPGTRLTVL.

The V and J genes are TRBV10-3 and TRBJ1-1; maybe TRBD1 (6 bases). The CDR3 contains 17 residues. The germline gives CDR1 ENHRY, CDR2 SYGVKD. V was clipped by 0 bases and J by 1 base, with 15 bases between them. Here the CDR3 reads CAISESKGGEGNTEAFF. As DNA, the CDR3 is TGTGCCATCAGTGAGTCGAAAGGGGGGGAGGGGAACACTGAAGCTTTCTTT.

This chain uses TRBV4-3 with TRBJ2-3, with D possibly being TRBD2 (5 bases). Per the germline V gene, CDR1 is LGHNA and CDR2 is YSLEER. The length of the CDR3 is 15 residues. Trimming took 0 bases from V and 3 from J, leaving 10 bases between them. The CDR3 DNA reads as TGCGCCAGCAGCCAAGAGAGGGTAGAGACAGATACGCAGTATTTT. It encodes CASSQERVETDTQYF.